A single sample gave rise to the 2 T cell receptor beta chains below, sequenced in a study of Graves' ophthalmopathy and Graves' hyperthyroidism. TCR beta CDR3 regions were amplified from RNA transcripts. First-round RT-PCR used HTBI primers; second-round multiplex PCR followed. TCRdb fed the multiplex PCR reads into MiXCR, producing one record per CDR3 protein. The data hold some 160,000 distinct CDR3 sequences, with 39% observed a single time. The sample comprised peripheral blood. The receptors here all came from a man aged 25 to 40 with Graves' ophthalmopathy.

At least ten counts were recorded for this clonotype. The CDR3 loop is CASSPGANYGYTF. As DNA, the CDR3 is TGTGCCAGCAGCCCGGGAGCTAACTATGGCTACACCTTC. The chain employs TRBV5-6 and TRBJ1-2; D is undetermined. V gave up 4 bases and J gave up 0 bases, with 7 bases separating them. The germline V gene encodes CDR1 SGHDT and CDR2 YYEEEE. This CDR3 comprises 13 residues.

This clonotype was detected many times. The chain uses TRBV20-1 and TRBJ2-7, with TRBD1 identical over 8 bases. There are 13 residues in the CDR3. J gave up 3 bases and V 8 bases, and 9 bases lay outside the gene matches. Germline-derived CDR1 and CDR2 are DFQATT and SNEGSKA (reference sequence). The DNA for the CDR3 is TGCAGTCACTCCGGACAGGGCCTCTACGAGCAGTACTTC. This translates into CSHSGQGLYEQYF.